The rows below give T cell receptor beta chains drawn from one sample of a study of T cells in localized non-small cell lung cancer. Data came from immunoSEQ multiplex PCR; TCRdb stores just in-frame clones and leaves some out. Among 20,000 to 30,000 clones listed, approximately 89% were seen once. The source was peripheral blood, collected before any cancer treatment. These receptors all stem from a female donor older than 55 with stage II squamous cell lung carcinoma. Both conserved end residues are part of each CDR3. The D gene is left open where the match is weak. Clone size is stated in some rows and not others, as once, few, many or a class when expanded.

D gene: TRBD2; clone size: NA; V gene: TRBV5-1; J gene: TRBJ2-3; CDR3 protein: CASIPTSGGADTQYF; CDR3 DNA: TGCGCCAGCATTCCGACTAGCGGGGGGGCCGATACGCAGTATTTT
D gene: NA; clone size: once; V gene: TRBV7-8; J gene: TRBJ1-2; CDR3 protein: CASSPNGPTDAGYTF; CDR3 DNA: TGTGCCAGCAGCCCAAACGGTCCGACGGATGCGGGCTACACCTTC
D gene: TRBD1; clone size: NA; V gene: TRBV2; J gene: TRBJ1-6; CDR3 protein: CASRLTFGTAADSPLHF; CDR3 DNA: TGTGCCAGCAGGCTAACCTTCGGGACAGCAGCTGATTCACCCCTCCACTTT
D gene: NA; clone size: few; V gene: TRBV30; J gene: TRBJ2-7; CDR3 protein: CAWSPWRESVKQYF; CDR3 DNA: TGTGCCTGGAGTCCTTGGCGGGAAAGTGTAAAGCAGTACTTC
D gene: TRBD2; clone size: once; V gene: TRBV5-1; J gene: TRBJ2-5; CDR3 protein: CASSLVAGVETQYF; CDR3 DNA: TGCGCCAGCAGCTTGGTAGCGGGAGTCGAGACCCAGTACTTC
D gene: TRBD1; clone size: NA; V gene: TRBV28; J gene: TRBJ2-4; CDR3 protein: CASSLWGQGPKNIQYF; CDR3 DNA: TGTGCCAGCAGTTTATGGGGACAGGGGCCCAAAAACATTCAGTACTTC
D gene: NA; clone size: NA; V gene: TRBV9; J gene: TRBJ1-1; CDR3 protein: CASSVGQGHPDTEAFF; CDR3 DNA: TGTGCCAGCAGCGTAGGCCAGGGGCATCCGGACACTGAAGCTTTCTTT
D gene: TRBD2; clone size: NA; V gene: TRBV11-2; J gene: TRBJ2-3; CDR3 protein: CASSRTSGADTQYF; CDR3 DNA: TGTGCCAGCAGCCGGACTAGCGGGGCAGATACGCAGTATTTT
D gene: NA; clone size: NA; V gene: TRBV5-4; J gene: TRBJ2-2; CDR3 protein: CASSLTGTGELFF; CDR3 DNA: TGTGCCAGCAGCTTAACTGGCACTGGGGAGCTGTTTTTT
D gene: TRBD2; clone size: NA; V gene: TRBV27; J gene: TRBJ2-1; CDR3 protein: CASSLKSGGRAGNEQFF; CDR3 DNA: TGTGCCAGCAGTTTAAAGTCGGGCGGGAGGGCCGGGAATGAGCAGTTCTTC
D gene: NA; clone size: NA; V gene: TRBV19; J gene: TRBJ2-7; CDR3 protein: CASSMWHTNYEQYF; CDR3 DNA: TGTGCCAGTAGTATGTGGCACACAAATTACGAGCAGTACTTC
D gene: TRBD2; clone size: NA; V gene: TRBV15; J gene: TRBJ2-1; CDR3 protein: CATRDFAGASSYNEQFF; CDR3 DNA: TGTGCCACCAGGGACTTCGCGGGAGCCTCGTCCTACAATGAGCAGTTCTTC
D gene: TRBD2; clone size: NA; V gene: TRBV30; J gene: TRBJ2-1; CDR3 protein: CAWSRLAGVNEQFF; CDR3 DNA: TGTGCCTGGAGTCGACTAGCGGGGGTCAATGAGCAGTTCTTC
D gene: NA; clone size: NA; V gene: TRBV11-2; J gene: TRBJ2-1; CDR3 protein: CASRYGGSNEQFF; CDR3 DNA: TGTGCCAGCAGGTATGGGGGCTCCAATGAGCAGTTCTTC
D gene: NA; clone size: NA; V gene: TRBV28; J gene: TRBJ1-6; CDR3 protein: CASSLPAGLKGDSPLHF; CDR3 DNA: TGTGCCAGCAGTTTGCCCGCCGGGCTAAAGGGGGATTCACCCCTCCACTTT
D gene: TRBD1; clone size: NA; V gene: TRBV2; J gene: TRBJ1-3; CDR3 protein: CASTPGGVGDSGNTIYF; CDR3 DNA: TGTGCCAGCACTCCAGGGGGGGTAGGAGACTCTGGAAACACCATATATTTT
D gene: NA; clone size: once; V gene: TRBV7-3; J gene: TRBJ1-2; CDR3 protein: CASSSLRGDGYTF; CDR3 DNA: TGTGCCAGCAGCTCCCTGAGGGGCGATGGCTACACCTTC
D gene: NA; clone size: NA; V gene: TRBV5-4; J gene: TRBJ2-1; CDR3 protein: CASSFWGYPYNEQFF; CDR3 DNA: TGTGCCAGCAGCTTCTGGGGTTACCCCTACAATGAGCAGTTCTTC
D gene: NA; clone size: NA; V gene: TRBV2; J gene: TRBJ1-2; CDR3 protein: CASSPAGLAYGYTF; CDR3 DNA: TGTGCCAGCAGCCCCGCGGGACTCGCCTATGGCTACACCTTC
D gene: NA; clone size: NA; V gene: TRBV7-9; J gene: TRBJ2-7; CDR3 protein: CASSSYSEPEQYF; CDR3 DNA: TGTGCCAGCAGCTCCTATTCAGAACCCGAGCAGTACTTC
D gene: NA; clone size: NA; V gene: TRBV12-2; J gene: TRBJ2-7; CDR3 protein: CASRPGEDGSYEQYF; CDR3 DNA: TGTGCAAGTCGCCCGGGCGAGGACGGCTCCTACGAGCAGTACTTC
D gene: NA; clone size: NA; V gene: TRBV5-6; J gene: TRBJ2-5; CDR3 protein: CASSLFRTETQYF; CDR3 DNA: TGTGCCAGCAGCCTGTTTAGGACTGAGACCCAGTACTTC
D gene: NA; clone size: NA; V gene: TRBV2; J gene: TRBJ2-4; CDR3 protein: CASTGGGYSGDIQYF; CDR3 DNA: TGTGCCAGCACGGGTGGGGGCTACTCGGGAGACATTCAGTACTTC
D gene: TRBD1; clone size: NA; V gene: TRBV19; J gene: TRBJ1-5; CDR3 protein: CASGNRRDRGGQPQHF; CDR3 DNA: TGTGCCAGCGGGAATCGCCGGGACAGGGGTGGTCAGCCCCAGCATTTT
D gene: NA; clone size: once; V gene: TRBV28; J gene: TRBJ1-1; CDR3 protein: CASSLARISTEAFF; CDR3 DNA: TGTGCCAGCAGTTTGGCCAGAATAAGCACTGAAGCTTTCTTT